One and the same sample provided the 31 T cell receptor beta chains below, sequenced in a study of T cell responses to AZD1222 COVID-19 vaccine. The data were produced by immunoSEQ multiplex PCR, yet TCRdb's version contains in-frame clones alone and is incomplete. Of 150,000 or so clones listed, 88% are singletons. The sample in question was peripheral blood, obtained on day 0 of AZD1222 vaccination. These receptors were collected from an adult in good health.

In DNA, the CDR3 is TGTGCCAGCAGCGTTAAAGGATACAATGAGCAGTTCTTC. Translation gives CASSVKGYNEQFF. This chain connects TRBV9 to TRBJ2-1; no firm D call. The CDR3 contains 13 residues. Germline CDR1 SGDLS, CDR2 YYNGEE. V was shortened by 2 bases and J by 4 bases, with 7 bases between the two germline ends.

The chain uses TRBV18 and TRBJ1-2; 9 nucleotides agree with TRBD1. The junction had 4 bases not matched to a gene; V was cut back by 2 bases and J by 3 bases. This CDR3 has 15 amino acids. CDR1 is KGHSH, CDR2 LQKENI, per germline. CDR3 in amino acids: CASSPGTGSDYGYTF. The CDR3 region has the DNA TGTGCCAGCTCACCAGGGACAGGGAGTGACTATGGCTACACCTTC.

The CDR3 DNA reads TGTGCCAGCAGTCCCCGACTGGAGCTCTCGGCTTTCTTT. This gives the protein CASSPRLELSAFF. V gene TRBV12-3 or TRBV12-4 combines with J gene TRBJ1-1; D is undetermined. Trimming stripped 5 bases from V and 11 bases from J, with 18 bases between. There are 13 residues in the CDR3.

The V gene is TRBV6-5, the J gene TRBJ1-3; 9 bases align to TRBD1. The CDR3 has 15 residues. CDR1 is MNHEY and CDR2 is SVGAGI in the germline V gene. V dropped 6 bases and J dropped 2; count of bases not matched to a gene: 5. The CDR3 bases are TGTGCCAGCAGAGATAGACAGGGGGCTGGAAACACCATATATTTT. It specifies CASRDRQGAGNTIYF.

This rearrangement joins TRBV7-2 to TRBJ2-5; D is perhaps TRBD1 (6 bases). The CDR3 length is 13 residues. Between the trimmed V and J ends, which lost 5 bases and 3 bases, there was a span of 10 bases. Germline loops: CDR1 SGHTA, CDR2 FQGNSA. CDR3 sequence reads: CASSPRTEETQYF. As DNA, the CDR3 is TGTGCCAGCAGCCCCCGGACAGAAGAGACCCAGTACTTC.

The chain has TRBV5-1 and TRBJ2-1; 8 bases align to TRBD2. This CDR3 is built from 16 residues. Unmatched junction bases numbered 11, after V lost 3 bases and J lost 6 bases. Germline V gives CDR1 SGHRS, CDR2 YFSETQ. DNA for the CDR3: TGCGCCAGCAGCTCCTCCGGCGCGGGGGGCCTCAATGAGCAGTTCTTC. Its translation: CASSSSGAGGLNEQFF.

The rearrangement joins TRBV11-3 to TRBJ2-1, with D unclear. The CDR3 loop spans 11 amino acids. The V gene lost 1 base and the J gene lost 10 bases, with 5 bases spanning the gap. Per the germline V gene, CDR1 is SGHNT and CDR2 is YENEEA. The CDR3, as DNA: TGTGCCAGCAGCTTAGGAGAAGAGCAGTTCTTC. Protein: CASSLGEEQFF. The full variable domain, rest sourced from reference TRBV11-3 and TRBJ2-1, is EAGVVQSPRYKIIEKKQPVAFWCNPISGHNTLYWYLQNLGQGPELLIRYENEEAVDDSQLPKDRFSAERLKGVDSTLKIQPAELGDSAVYLCASSLGEEQFFGPGTRLTVL.

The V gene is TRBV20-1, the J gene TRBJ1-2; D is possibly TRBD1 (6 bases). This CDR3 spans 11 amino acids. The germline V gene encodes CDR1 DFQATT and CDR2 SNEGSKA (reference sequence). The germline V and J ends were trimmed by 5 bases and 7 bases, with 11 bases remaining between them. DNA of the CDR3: TGCAGTGCTGTCCACAGGGCTGGCTACACCTTC. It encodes CSAVHRAGYTF.

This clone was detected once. The DNA of the CDR3 is TGTGCCAGCAGTTACTGGAGGGCAGGGTCCTATGGCTACACCTTC. Amino acids: CASSYWRAGSYGYTF. This sequence joins TRBV6-5 and TRBJ1-2; possibly TRBD1 for D (5 bases). CDR1 is MNHEY and CDR2 is SVGAGI in the germline V gene. The V end was cut by 1 base, the J end by 4 bases, with 13 bases between. The CDR3 spans 15 residues.

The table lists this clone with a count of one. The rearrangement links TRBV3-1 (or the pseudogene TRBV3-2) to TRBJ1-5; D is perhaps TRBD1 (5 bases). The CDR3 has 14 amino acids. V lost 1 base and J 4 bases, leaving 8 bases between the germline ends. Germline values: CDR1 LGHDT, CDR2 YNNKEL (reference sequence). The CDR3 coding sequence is TGTGCCAGCAGCCAAGCGACAGATAATCAGCCCCAGCATTTT. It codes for CASSQATDNQPQHF.

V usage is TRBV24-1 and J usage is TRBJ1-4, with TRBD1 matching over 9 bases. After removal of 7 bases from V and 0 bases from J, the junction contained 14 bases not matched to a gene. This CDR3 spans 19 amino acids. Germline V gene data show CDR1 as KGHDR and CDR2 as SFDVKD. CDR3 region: CATRTNPGTGLATNEKLFF. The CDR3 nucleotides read TGTGCCACCAGAACAAATCCCGGGACAGGGTTGGCAACTAATGAAAAACTGTTTTTT.

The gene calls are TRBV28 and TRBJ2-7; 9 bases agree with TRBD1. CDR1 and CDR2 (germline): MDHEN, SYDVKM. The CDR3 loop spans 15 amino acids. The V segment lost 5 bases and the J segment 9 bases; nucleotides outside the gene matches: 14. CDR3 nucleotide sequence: TGTGCCAGCAGTATAATCGGACAGGGGAGGAATTGGCAGTACTTC. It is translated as CASSIIGQGRNWQYF.

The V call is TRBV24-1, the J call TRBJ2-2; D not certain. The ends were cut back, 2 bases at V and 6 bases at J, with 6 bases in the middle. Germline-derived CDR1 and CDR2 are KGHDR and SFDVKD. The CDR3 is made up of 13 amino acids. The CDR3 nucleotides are TGTGCCACCAGTGATTATGTGGCCGGGGAGCTGTTTTTT. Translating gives CATSDYVAGELFF.

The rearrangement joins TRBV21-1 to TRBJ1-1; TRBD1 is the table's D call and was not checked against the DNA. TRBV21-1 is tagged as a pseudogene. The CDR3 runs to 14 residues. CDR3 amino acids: CASGPGQGRTEAFF. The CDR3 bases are TGTGCCAGCGGACCGGGACAGGGGAGAACTGAAGCTTTCTTT.

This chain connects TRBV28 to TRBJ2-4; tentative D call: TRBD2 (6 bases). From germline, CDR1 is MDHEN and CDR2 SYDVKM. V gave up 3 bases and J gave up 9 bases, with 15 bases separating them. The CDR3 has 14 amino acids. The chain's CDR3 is CASSLIMGGGIQYF. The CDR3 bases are TGTGCCAGCAGTTTGATTATGGGGGGTGGCATTCAGTACTTC.

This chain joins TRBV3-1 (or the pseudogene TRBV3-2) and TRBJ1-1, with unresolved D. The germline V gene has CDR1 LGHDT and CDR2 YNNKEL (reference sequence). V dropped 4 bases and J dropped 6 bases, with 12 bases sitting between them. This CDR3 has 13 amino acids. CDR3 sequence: CASSPLRTAEAFF. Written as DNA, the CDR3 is TGTGCCAGCAGCCCCCTGCGAACAGCTGAAGCTTTCTTT.

In DNA form, the CDR3 reads TGTGCCAGCAGCGTAGGGGTCGCTCGCGCGGGGACCCCAGATACGCAGTATTTT. This translates into CASSVGVARAGTPDTQYF. The chain couples TRBV9 to TRBJ2-3; D perhaps matches TRBD2 (6 bases). The V end was cut by 0 bases, the J end by 4 bases, with 21 bases between. The CDR3 runs 18 residues. Per germline, CDR1 SGDLS and CDR2 YYNGEE.

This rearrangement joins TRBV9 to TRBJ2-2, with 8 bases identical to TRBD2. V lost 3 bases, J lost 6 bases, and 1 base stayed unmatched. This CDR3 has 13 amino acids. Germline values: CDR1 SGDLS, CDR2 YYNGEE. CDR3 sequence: CASSERGPGELFF. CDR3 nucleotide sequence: TGTGCCAGCAGCGAGCGGGGGCCCGGGGAGCTGTTTTTT. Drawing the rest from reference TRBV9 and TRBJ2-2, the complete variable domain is DSGVTQTPKHLITATGQRVTLRCSPRSGDLSVYWYQQSLDQGLQFLIQYYNGEERAKGNILERFSAQQFPDLHSELNLSSLELGDSALYFCASSERGPGELFFGEGSRLTVL.

CDR3 residues: CARTCNLRQGKYNEQFF. The CDR3 bases are TGTGCCAGAACCTGCAACCTACGACAGGGTAAGTACAATGAGCAGTTCTTC. The rearrangement uses TRBV7-5 and TRBJ2-1; the table names TRBD1, a call not compared with the DNA. TRBV7-5 is a pseudogene locus. The CDR3 length is 17 residues.

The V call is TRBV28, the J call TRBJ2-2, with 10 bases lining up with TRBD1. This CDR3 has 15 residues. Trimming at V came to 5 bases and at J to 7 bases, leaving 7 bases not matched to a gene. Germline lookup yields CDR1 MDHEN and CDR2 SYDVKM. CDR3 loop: CASSPGTGAGGELFF. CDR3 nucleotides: TGTGCCAGCAGTCCCGGGACAGGGGCAGGCGGGGAGCTGTTTTTT.

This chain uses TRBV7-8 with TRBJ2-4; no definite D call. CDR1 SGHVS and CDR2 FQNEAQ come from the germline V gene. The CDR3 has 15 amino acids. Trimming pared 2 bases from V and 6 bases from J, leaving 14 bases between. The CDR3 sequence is CASSLTLDRPNIQYF. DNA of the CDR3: TGTGCCAGCAGCTTAACCCTGGACCGCCCAAACATTCAGTACTTC.

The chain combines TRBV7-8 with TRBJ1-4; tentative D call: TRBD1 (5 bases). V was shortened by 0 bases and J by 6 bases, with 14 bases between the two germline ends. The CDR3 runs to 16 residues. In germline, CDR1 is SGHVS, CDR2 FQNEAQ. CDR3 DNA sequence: TGTGCCAGCAGCTTAGCGCTGGGGGGATGGGATGAAAAACTGTTTTTT. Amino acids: CASSLALGGWDEKLFF.

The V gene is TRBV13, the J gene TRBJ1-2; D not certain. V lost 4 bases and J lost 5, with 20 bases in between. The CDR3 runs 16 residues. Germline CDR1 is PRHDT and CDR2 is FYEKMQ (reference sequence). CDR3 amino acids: CASSYGGYGSRYGYTF. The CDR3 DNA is TGTGCCAGCAGCTACGGAGGGTATGGGTCTAGATATGGCTACACCTTC.

CDR3 bases: TGTGCCAGCAGCCCCCCTGGGACAATCGCACCCCTCCACTTT. Its protein is CASSPPGTIAPLHF. The chain employs TRBV6-5 and TRBJ1-6, with a tentative D call TRBD1 (6 bases). The CDR3 has 14 residues. Germline V gene lookup returns CDR1 MNHEY and CDR2 SVGAGI. Trimming removed 6 bases at V and 11 bases at J, with 17 bases between.

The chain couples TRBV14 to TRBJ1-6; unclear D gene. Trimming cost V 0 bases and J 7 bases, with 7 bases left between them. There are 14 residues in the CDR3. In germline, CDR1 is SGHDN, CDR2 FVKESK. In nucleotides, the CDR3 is TGTGCCAGCAGCCAAGAGGTTAAAAATTCACCCCTCCACTTT. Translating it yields CASSQEVKNSPLHF.

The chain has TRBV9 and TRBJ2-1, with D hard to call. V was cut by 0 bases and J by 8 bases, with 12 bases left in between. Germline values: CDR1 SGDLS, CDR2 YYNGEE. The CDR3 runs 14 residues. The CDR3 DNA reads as TGTGCCAGCAGCGTAGGTTCTCGGTTGGATGAGCAGTTCTTC. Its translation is CASSVGSRLDEQFF. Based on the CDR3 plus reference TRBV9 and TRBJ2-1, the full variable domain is DSGVTQTPKHLITATGQRVTLRCSPRSGDLSVYWYQQSLDQGLQFLIQYYNGEERAKGNILERFSAQQFPDLHSELNLSSLELGDSALYFCASSVGSRLDEQFFGPGTRLTVL.

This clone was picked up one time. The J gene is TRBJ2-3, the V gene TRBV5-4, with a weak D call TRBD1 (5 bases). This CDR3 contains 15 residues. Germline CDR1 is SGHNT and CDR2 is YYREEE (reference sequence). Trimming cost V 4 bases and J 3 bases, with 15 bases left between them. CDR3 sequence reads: CASSPTLTDTDTQYF. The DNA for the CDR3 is TGTGCCAGCAGCCCGACTCTGACAGATACAGATACGCAGTATTTT.

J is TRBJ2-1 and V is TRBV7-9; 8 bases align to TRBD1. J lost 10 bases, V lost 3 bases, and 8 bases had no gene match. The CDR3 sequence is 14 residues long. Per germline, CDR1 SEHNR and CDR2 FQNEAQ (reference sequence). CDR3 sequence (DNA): TGTGCCAGCAGCTTCGTCCAGGGGGCGAAAGAGCAGTTCTTC. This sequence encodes CASSFVQGAKEQFF.

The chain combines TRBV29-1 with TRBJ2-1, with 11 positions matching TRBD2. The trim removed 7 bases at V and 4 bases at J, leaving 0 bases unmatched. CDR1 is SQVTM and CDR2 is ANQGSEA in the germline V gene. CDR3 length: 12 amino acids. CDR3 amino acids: CSGTSGYNEQFF. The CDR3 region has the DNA TGCAGCGGGACTAGCGGGTACAATGAGCAGTTCTTC.

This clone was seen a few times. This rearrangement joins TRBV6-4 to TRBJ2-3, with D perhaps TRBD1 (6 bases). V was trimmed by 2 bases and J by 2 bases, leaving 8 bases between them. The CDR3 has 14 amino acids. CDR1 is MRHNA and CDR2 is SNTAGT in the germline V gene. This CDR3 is CASSDRDTTDTQYF. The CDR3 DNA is TGTGCCAGCAGTGACCGGGACACCACAGATACGCAGTATTTT.

This chain's CDR3 is CASSRTRTQPQHF. The CDR3 coding sequence is TGTGCCAGCAGTCGAACAAGAACTCAGCCCCAGCATTTT. The gene calls are TRBV6-5 and TRBJ1-5; D gene ambiguous. The V gene lost 5 bases and the J gene lost 6 bases, with 11 bases spanning the gap. Germline lookup yields CDR1 MNHEY and CDR2 SVGAGI. The CDR3 has 13 amino acids.